The entry below describes one T cell receptor beta chain. CDR1 and CDR2 (germline): MNHEY, SVGEGT. V lost 5 bases and J 2 bases, leaving 16 bases between the germline ends. This CDR3 is 15 amino acids long. Time point defined: pre-sensitization, week 0. Indicated treatment: therapeutic diphenylcyclopropenone sensitization with weekly scalp DPC. The data stem from a study of human T cells and chemical hapten exposure. MiXCR was run by TCRdb on the RACE reads, yielding one entry per CDR3 protein. The sample records about 68,000 distinct CDR3 sequences, roughly 9.7% being singletons. The TCR was taken from a woman between 50 and 59 years old with alopecia areata. Some clones in this sample may be carry-over from other donors' samples. Material: whole blood, obtained in connection with sensitization to the hapten diphenylcyclopropenone (DPC). J is TRBJ2-7 and V is TRBV6-2 or TRBV6-3; a weak D match, TRBD1 (6 bases). The CDR3 region is CASSTPRGTPYEQYF. CDR3 nucleotides: TGTGCCAGCAGTACCCCCAGGGGTACCCCCTACGAGCAGTACTTC.